This T cell receptor beta chain originates from a study of cytomegalovirus exposure and HLA in healthy donors. The study ran its PCR with 60 Vbeta and 13 Jbeta primers. Profiled with immunoSEQ multiplex PCR; TCRdb holds only in-frame clones, not every one. Among about 160,000 clones listed, approximately 82% were seen once. Notes on this clone: Its antigen remains unknown.

General observations from the study: Previously analyzed data showed that most TCR beta V segments were productive at a frequency of about 87% or about 30%. In a later analysis, a missense DCLRE1C variant was linked to TCR beta V- and J-gene trimming.

Germline CDR1 is SGHNT and CDR2 is YENEEA. The CDR3 spans 14 residues. Trimming removed 5 bases from V and 4 bases from J, with 13 bases in between. The chain couples TRBV11-3 to TRBJ2-3; perhaps TRBD1 as D (6 bases). The receptor's source is a man aged 50 to 59 in good health and CMV-seropositive. Source material: PBMCs. DNA for the CDR3: TGTGCCAGCAGCGATACAGGGTCCTCAGATACGCAGTATTTT. Translation: CASSDTGSSDTQYF.